A selection of T cell receptor beta chains follows, all from one sample in a study of T cells in Graves' hyperthyroidism and ophthalmopathy. TCRdb recomputed calls from the multiplex PCR reads with MiXCR, one row per CDR3 protein. The table shows 400,000 to 550,000 distinct CDR3 sequences, with 24% occurring only once. The sample comprised blood. Source of these receptors: a woman in her twenties or thirties with Graves' ophthalmopathy. The CDR3 runs from the conserved cysteine through the conserved F or W. Fields, in order: clone size, D gene, J gene, V gene, CDR3 DNA, CDR3 protein. The D gene is left open where the match is weak. Size is stated for part of the rows, as once, few or many counts, or as a class when the clone is expanded.

.,TRBD2,TRBJ2-1,TRBV4-2,TGTGCCAGCAGCCAAGGCAACCTAGCGGGGGTCTACAATGAGCAGTTCTTC,CASSQGNLAGVYNEQFF
many,TRBD1,TRBJ2-6,TRBV6-4,TGTGCCAGCAGTCGACAGGGGGACGTATTTGGGGCCAACGTCCTGACTTTC,CASSRQGDVFGANVLTF
many,.,TRBJ1-5,TRBV19,TGTGCCAGTAGTAAGACAGGTTATAGCAATCAGCCCCAGCATTTT,CASSKTGYSNQPQHF
few,TRBD2,TRBJ2-5,TRBV6-1,TGTGCCAGCAGTGAAGTCGGTAGCGGGAGGCCCCACGTGGGGACCCAGTACTTC,CASSEVGSGRPHVGTQYF
once,TRBD2,TRBJ2-7,TRBV11-2,TGTGCCAGCAGCTTAGATTGGTCTAGCGGAGTTGCCTACGAGCAGTACTTC,CASSLDWSSGVAYEQYF
.,TRBD1,TRBJ2-5,TRBV5-1,TGCGCCACTTCCACCGGGACAGCACTGGAGACCCAGTACTTC,CATSTGTALETQYF
.,.,TRBJ1-1,TRBV5-6,TGTGCCAGCAGCCCCCGGCGGGGGGGCACTGAAGCTTTCTTT,CASSPRRGGTEAFF
many,.,TRBJ1-2,TRBV29-1,TGCAGCGTTGAAGAACAGGAACTTGGGGGTGGCTACACCTTC,CSVEEQELGGGYTF
many,.,TRBJ1-2,TRBV6-2/TRBV6-3,TGTGCCAGCAGTTACAGCAGAGAGGTATATGGCTACACCTTC,CASSYSREVYGYTF
.,TRBD1,TRBJ1-1,TRBV6-1,TGTGCCAGCAGTCCCCGGGACAGGGAGGGCACTGAAGCTTTCTTT,CASSPRDREGTEAFF
many,TRBD1,TRBJ2-7,TRBV6-2/TRBV6-3,TGTGCCAGCACTCGGGACAGCAACAACTACGAGCAGTACTTC,CASTRDSNNYEQYF
.,TRBD1,TRBJ2-7,TRBV7-8,TGTGCCAGCAGCTCGGCAGGGGGCTCGGACGAGCAGTACTTC,CASSSAGGSDEQYF
many,.,TRBJ2-7,TRBV6-1,TGTGCCAGCAGTGAAGGGCCAGACAGTTCCTACGAGCAGTACTTC,CASSEGPDSSYEQYF
many,.,TRBJ1-3,TRBV30,TGTGCCTGGAGTGTACAGCGGAGCTCTGGAAACACCATATATTTT,CAWSVQRSSGNTIYF
many,.,TRBJ2-7,TRBV6-1,TGTGCCAGCAGGACTCCGGGACACAACTACGAGCAGTACTTC,CASRTPGHNYEQYF
.,TRBD1,TRBJ2-5,TRBV12-3/TRBV12-4,TGTGCCAGCAGCCAACAGGGGGCGCCAACAGAGACCCAGTACTTC,CASSQQGAPTETQYF
many,.,TRBJ1-1,TRBV7-9,TGTGCCAGCAGCTTGGACCAAATGAACACTGAAGCTTTCTTT,CASSLDQMNTEAFF
.,TRBD1,TRBJ2-5,TRBV6-5,TGTGCCAGCAGTTACACGACAGGGGTAGGGGAGACCCAGTACTTC,CASSYTTGVGETQYF
many,.,TRBJ1-5,TRBV7-8,TGTGCCAGCAGCTCCCGGGGTATGGGTTACAATCAGCCCCAGCATTTT,CASSSRGMGYNQPQHF
many,.,TRBJ2-7,TRBV29-1,TGCAGCGTTCGAGGGGGTATGTCCTACGAGCAGTACTTC,CSVRGGMSYEQYF
.,.,TRBJ1-2,TRBV24-1,TGTGCCACCAGTGATTTGAGACAACTCTATGGCTACACCTTC,CATSDLRQLYGYTF
few,.,TRBJ1-3,TRBV5-6,TGTGCCAGCAGCTTCGGGATAACTGGAAACACCATATATTTT,CASSFGITGNTIYF
few,.,TRBJ2-7,TRBV2,TGTGCCAGCAGCCATGGAGGGCTGAAGTACGAGCAGTACTTC,CASSHGGLKYEQYF
.,TRBD2,TRBJ2-5,TRBV9,TGTGCCAGCAGCGTAGGAGCGGGGAACCAAGAGACCCAGTACTTC,CASSVGAGNQETQYF
many,.,TRBJ1-5,TRBV27,TGTGCCAGCAGTTTTTCGGGAGTTGGCAATCAGCCCCAGCATTTT,CASSFSGVGNQPQHF
.,TRBD1,TRBJ1-2,TRBV6-5,TGTGCCAGCAGTTTGCGGGACAGGGGCATTTATGGCTACACCTTC,CASSLRDRGIYGYTF
many,TRBD2,TRBJ2-4,TRBV28,TGTGCCAGCAGGCCGGGACTAGCGGGGGGAGGCATTCAGTACTTC,CASRPGLAGGGIQYF
.,.,TRBJ2-6,TRBV6-2/TRBV6-3,TGTGCCAGCAGTTACAGGGCAGGGGAAGGCTCTGGGGCCAACGTCCTGACTTTC,CASSYRAGEGSGANVLTF
many,.,TRBJ1-1,TRBV12-3/TRBV12-4,TGTGCCAGCAGTCCAGGGGTTTGGCCTGAAGCTTTCTTT,CASSPGVWPEAFF
many,.,TRBJ1-1,TRBV3-1,TGTGCCAGCAGCCAACGCGAATCTGAAGCTTTCTTT,CASSQRESEAFF
.,.,TRBJ2-4,TRBV7-3,TGTGCCAGCAGCTCCGGACAGAGAAACATTCAGTACTTC,CASSSGQRNIQYF
many,TRBD1,TRBJ2-7,TRBV7-9,TGTGCCAGCAGCTTAACGGTGACAGGGGTCTACGAGCAGTACTTC,CASSLTVTGVYEQYF
many,.,TRBJ1-2,TRBV12-3/TRBV12-4,TGTGCCAGCATCGAGGGGACGGACTATGGCTACACCTTC,CASIEGTDYGYTF
few,.,TRBJ1-1,TRBV12-5,TGTGCTAGTGCTCAAAGACAGTTCGCTGAAGCTTTCTTT,CASAQRQFAEAFF
many,.,TRBJ1-5,TRBV19,TGTGCCAGTAGTAAACCCCTGTTAGACCAGGGATCGACGCTTGGCCAGCCCCAGCATTTT,CASSKPLLDQGSTLGQPQHF
many,TRBD1,TRBJ2-7,TRBV14,TGTGCCAGCAGCGAAGGACAGGGATCAACCTACGAGCAGTACTTC,CASSEGQGSTYEQYF